This record covers a single T cell receptor beta chain. The V segment lost 4 bases and the J segment 3 bases; nucleotides outside the gene matches: 11. Germline CDR1 is LNHDA and CDR2 is SQIVND (reference sequence). CDR3 length equals 17 residues. These data are taken from a study of blood T cell repertoires in COVID-19. Some clones are missing from TCRdb's copy, which holds only in-frame ones; the method was immunoSEQ multiplex PCR. Of about 150,000 clones listed, approximately 90% were seen once; the top ten hold about 3.2%. The sequencing sample was made of peripheral blood. The receptor was derived from a man in his fifties or sixties with active or convalescent COVID-19. The chain is built from TRBV19 and TRBJ1-2, with TRBD1 matching 10 bases. The CDR3 region has the DNA TGTGCCAGTAGTAGAACACCTCTGACAGGGGGCCACTATGGCTACACCTTC. This translates into CASSRTPLTGGHYGYTF.